This T cell receptor beta chain originates from a study of blood T cell repertoires in COVID-19. Study context: Researchers got acute and convalescent COVID-19 samples from the United States, Italy and Spain.

This clone has only one observation. Repertoires were generated with immunoSEQ multiplex PCR, while TCRdb's copy carries only in-frame clones and drops some. The sample holds around 250,000 clones; around nine tenths are singletons and the top ten take 0.94%. The sample taken for sequencing was peripheral blood. The clonotype comes from a middle-aged woman who had recovered from COVID-19.

In DNA form, the CDR3 reads TGTGCCAGCAGGCCAGGGACAGCTACTAGCGGGAGCTGGGCCGAGCAGTACTTC. Its translation is CASRPGTATSGSWAEQYF. The V call is TRBV11-2, the J call TRBJ2-7; TRBD2 matches 11 bases. Germline-derived CDR1 and CDR2 are SGHAT and FQNNGV. J gave up 6 bases and V 6 bases, and 19 bases lay outside the gene matches. The CDR3 length is 18 residues.